This T cell receptor (beta chain) stems from a study of CD8 T cells in Susac syndrome. RNA totalling about 0.45 to 1 ug underwent reverse transcription with random hexamers. Amplification of TCR beta CDR3 spanned 54 Vbeta and 13 Jbeta via immunoSEQ multiplex PCR. TCRdb reanalysed the immunoSEQ multiplex PCR reads using MiXCR and keeps one entry per CDR3 protein. The sample has some 260,000 distinct CDR3 sequences, approximately 84% seen once. This CDR3 contains 16 residues. V shed 6 bases and J shed 3 bases, with 21 bases lying between them. Per germline, CDR1 MNHEY and CDR2 SMNVEV (reference sequence).

The sample taken for sequencing was CD8+ T cells from PBMCs. The chain has TRBV27 and TRBJ2-7, with D possibly being TRBD2 (5 bases). The sequence came from a human donor with multiple sclerosis. The CDR3 loop reads CASRDPGSTRHYEQYF. The CDR3 nucleotides are TGTGCCAGCAGGGATCCGGGGAGCACGCGGCACTACGAGCAGTACTTC.